This T cell receptor (beta chain) was documented in a study of blood T cell repertoires in COVID-19. On the study more broadly: The samples span acute and convalescent COVID-19 from the United States, Italy and Spain.

This clone was counted a few times. Study processing details: Estimates of nucleated cell counts were drawn from the amplification of reference gene primers. Profiling relied on immunoSEQ multiplex PCR, and the TCRdb table lists in-frame clones only, not all of them. V and J calls plus clone size are reproduced from that table; the DNA served to infer D and trimming. The sample holds about 210,000 clones, roughly four fifths seen once. Germline CDR1 LNHDA, CDR2 SQIVND (reference sequence). This CDR3 spans 14 amino acids. Trimming stripped 3 bases from V and 4 bases from J, with 12 bases between. The TCR originated in a woman aged 50 to 60 with active or convalescent COVID-19. This chain uses TRBV19 with TRBJ1-1; D not certain. The sequencing input was peripheral blood. The CDR3 spells CASSMFSGATEAFF. DNA for the CDR3: TGTGCCAGTAGTATGTTCTCAGGCGCCACTGAAGCTTTCTTT.